The source of this T cell receptor (beta chain) is a study of blood T cell repertoires in COVID-19. Whole-study context: Samples of COVID-19 (acute and convalescent) were obtained from the United States, Italy and Spain. In each case, the material was cDNA or gDNA derived from T cells, B-cell-depleted T cells, or PBMCs.

The germline V and J ends were trimmed by 3 bases and 1 base, with 9 bases remaining between them. Germline V CDR1 and CDR2: MGHDK, SYGVNS. The CDR3 totals 14 residues. As processed by the authors: Reference gene primer amplification gave nucleated cell count estimates. This table comes from immunoSEQ multiplex PCR, and its TCRdb copy is limited to in-frame clones, with some not included. V, J and clone size are taken as reported in that table, and D and trimming were inferred from the DNA itself. This table holds over 150,000 clones, about three quarters found once. The sequenced sample was peripheral blood. This TCR was sampled from an older man with acute or convalescent COVID-19. The rearrangement links TRBV25-1 to TRBJ1-1; D possibly corresponds to TRBD1 (6 bases). The CDR3 reads CASSDSTGNTEAFF. The CDR3 coding sequence is TGTGCCAGCAGTGATTCGACAGGGAACACTGAAGCTTTCTTT. The full variable domain, completed using reference TRBV25-1 and TRBJ1-1, is EADIYQTPRYLVIGTGKKITLECSQTMGHDKMYWYQQDPGMELHLIHYSYGVNSTEKGDLSSESTVSRIRTEHFPLTLESARPSHTSQYLCASSDSTGNTEAFFGQGTRLTVV.